This TCR beta chain was observed in a study of T cells after yellow fever vaccination. The germline gives CDR1 SGHTA, CDR2 FQGNSA. The CDR3 is made up of 15 amino acids. The V gene lost 4 bases and the J gene lost 8 bases, with 18 bases spanning the gap. Overall study findings and caveats: Researchers noted that a small share of clonotypes showed up in both CD4 and CD8 compartments. Detected again after the booster were most primary-vaccination clones, at approximately 96% CD4 and 88% CD8.

The 5'RACE template-switching step produced TCR cDNA and added a universal primer site and UMIs. MiXCR was run by TCRdb on the 5' RACE reads, yielding one entry per CDR3 protein. The table shows roughly 330,000 distinct CDR3 sequences, with around 4.1% occurring only once. This clonotype was observed at least ten times. Its antigen is not known. The sequencing used PBMCs, collected 5 days after the yellow fever booster vaccination. This rearrangement joins TRBV7-2 to TRBJ2-1, with D tentatively TRBD2 (5 bases). The receptor's source is a man aged 18 to 29 who received the YFV17D yellow fever vaccine. The CDR3 protein is CASSSQGGSGDEQFF. The CDR3 bases are TGTGCCAGCAGCTCCCAAGGTGGGTCCGGGGATGAGCAGTTCTTC.